The clone carrying this TCR beta chain is a singleton in its sample. J lost 1 base, V lost 5 bases, and 5 bases had no gene match. The CDR3 is 15 residues long. Germline CDR1 MDHEN, CDR2 SYDVKM. This sample is drawn from a study of blood T cell repertoires in COVID-19. At the level of the study: Collection of acute and convalescent COVID-19 samples took place in the United States, Italy and Spain.

Original handling: Cell counts per sample came from amplifying reference gene primers. Sequencing used immunoSEQ multiplex PCR; TCRdb keeps in-frame clones, though not all of them. V and J calls and clone size are those listed in that table; D and trimming were worked out from the DNA. The sample yields about 150,000 clones, 70% to 90% seen once. Sequenced: peripheral blood. The V call is TRBV28, the J call TRBJ2-4; 7 bases map to TRBD1. The origin of this receptor is a man aged 65-85 years with acute or convalescent COVID-19. CDR3 sequence: CASSPTGTAKNIQYF. The DNA of the CDR3 is TGTGCCAGCAGTCCGACAGGGACGGCCAAAAACATTCAGTACTTC.